This T cell receptor (beta chain) is drawn from a study of T-cell memory formation after mild COVID-19. Per germline, CDR1 KGHDR and CDR2 SFDVKD. Trimming left V 3 bases short and J 5 bases short, with 19 bases between. The CDR3 is made up of 17 amino acids. This clonotype was recorded many times. TCRdb re-analysed the 5' RACE reads in MiXCR, keeping a single row per CDR3 protein. The profile shows 250,000 to 300,000 distinct CDR3 sequences, about a sixth of them singletons. Sequenced sample: PBMCs or a T cell subset sorted from them (not recorded which). This rearrangement joins TRBV24-1 to TRBJ2-4; D is possibly TRBD2 (7 bases). This TCR was sampled from a young man who had mild COVID-19 (a few samples of this study predate the infection). Cell type and time point are not known. CDR3 DNA: TGTGCCACCAGTGATCCACAAACAGGGAGCGGGGAAAACATTCAGTACTTC. As protein: CATSDPQTGSGENIQYF.